This T cell receptor beta chain was retrieved from a study of CD8 T cells in Susac syndrome. An input of about 0.5 to 1 ug of RNA was subjected to reverse transcription using random hexamers. The method of amplification for TCR beta CDR3 was immunoSEQ multiplex PCR, covering 54 Vbeta and 13 Jbeta. TCRdb used MiXCR to reprocess the immunoSEQ multiplex PCR reads, holding one entry per CDR3 protein. This table has hundreds of thousands of distinct CDR3 sequences, approximately 90% appearing once. The study sequenced TCR beta in blood CD8+ and CD4+ T cells. The TEMRA cells underwent FACS enrichment, while the CD8+ and CD4+ T cells underwent negative isolation. V lost 2 bases, J lost 6 bases, and 13 bases lay in between. The CDR3 runs 15 residues. Germline CDR1 and CDR2: SEHNR and FQNEAQ (reference sequence).

The gene calls are TRBV7-9 and TRBJ2-2; D call uncertain. This sequence originates from a human donor with multiple sclerosis. Sequenced material: CD8+ T cells from PBMCs. The CDR3 reads CASSLLGPWSGELFF. The CDR3 region has the DNA TGTGCCAGCAGCTTACTAGGGCCGTGGTCCGGGGAGCTGTTTTTT.